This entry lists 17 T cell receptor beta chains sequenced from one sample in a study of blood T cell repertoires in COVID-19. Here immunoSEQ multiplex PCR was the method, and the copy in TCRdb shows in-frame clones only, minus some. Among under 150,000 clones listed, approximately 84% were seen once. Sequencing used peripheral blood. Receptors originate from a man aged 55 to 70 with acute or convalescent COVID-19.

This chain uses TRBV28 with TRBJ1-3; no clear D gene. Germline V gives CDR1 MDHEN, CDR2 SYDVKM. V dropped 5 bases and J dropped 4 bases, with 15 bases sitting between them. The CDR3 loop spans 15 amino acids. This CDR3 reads CASSKTRSSGNTIYF. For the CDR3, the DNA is TGTGCCAGCAGTAAAACCAGGTCTTCAGGAAACACCATATATTTT.

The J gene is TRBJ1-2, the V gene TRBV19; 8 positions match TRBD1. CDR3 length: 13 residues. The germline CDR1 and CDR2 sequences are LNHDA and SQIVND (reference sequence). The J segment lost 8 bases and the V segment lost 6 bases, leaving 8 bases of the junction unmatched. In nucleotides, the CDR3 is TGTGCCAGTAGCCTCGGACAGGGCTGGGGCTACACCTTC. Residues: CASSLGQGWGYTF.

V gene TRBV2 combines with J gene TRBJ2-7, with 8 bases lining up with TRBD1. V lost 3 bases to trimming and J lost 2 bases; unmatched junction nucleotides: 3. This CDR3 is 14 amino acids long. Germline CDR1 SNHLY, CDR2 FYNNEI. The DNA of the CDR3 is TGTGCCAGCAGTGACGGGACAGGAGCCTACGAGCAGTACTTC. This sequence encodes CASSDGTGAYEQYF.

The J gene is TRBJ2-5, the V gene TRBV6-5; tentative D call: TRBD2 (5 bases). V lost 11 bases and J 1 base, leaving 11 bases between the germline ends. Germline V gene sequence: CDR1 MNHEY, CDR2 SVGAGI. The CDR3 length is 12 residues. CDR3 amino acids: CAGGEFQETQYF. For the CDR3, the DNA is TGTGCCGGAGGCGAGTTCCAAGAGACCCAGTACTTC.

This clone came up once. The CDR3 DNA is TGTGCCAGCTCAGCTAGCGGTGATGTCTACGAGCAGTACTTC. Translation gives CASSASGDVYEQYF. This chain joins TRBV18 and TRBJ2-7; 7 bases fit TRBD2. Germline values: CDR1 KGHSH, CDR2 LQKENI. The CDR3 runs 14 residues. V was clipped by 5 bases and J by 3 bases; unmatched bases: 7.

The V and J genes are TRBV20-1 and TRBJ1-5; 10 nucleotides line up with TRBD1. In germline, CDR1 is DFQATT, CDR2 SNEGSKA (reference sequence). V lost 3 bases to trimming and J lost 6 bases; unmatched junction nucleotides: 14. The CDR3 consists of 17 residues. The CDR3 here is CSASRPPDRGRGQPQHF. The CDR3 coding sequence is TGCAGTGCTAGTCGCCCCCCCGACAGGGGGCGAGGTCAGCCCCAGCATTTT.

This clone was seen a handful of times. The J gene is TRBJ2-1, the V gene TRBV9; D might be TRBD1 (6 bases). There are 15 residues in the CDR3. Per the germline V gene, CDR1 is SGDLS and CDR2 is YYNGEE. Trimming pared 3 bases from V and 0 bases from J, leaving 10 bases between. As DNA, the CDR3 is TGTGCCAGCAGCGGCCGGACAGACTCCTACAATGAGCAGTTCTTC. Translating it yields CASSGRTDSYNEQFF.

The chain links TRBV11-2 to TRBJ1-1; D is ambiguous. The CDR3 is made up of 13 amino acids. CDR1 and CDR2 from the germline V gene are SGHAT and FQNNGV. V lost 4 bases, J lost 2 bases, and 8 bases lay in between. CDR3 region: CASSSRLNTEAFF. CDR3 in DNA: TGTGCCAGCAGCTCACGACTAAACACTGAAGCTTTCTTT.

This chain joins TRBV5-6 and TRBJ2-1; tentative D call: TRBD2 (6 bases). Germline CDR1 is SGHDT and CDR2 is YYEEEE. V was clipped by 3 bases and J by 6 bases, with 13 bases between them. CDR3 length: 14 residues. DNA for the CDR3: TGTGCCAGCAGCTGGCCGGAGGGAGGCAATGAGCAGTTCTTC. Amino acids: CASSWPEGGNEQFF.

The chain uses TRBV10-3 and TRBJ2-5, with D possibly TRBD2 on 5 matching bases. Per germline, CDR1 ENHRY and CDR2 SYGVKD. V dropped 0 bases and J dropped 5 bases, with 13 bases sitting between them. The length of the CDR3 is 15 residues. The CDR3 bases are TGTGCCATCAGTGAGTCATACGACCCGGGGGAGACCCAGTACTTC. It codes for CAISESYDPGETQYF.

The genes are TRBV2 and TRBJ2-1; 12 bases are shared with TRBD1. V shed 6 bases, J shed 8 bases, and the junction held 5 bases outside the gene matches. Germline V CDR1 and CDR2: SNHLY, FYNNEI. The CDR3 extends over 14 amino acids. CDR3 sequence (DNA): TGTGCCAGCAGCCGGGACAGGGGGCGTGATGAGCAGTTCTTC. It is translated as CASSRDRGRDEQFF.

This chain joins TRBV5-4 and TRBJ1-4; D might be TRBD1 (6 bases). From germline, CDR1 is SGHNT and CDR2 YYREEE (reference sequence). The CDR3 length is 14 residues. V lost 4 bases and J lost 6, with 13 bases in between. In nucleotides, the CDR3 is TGTGCCAGCAGCCCCCAGCCAGGGGATGAAAAACTGTTTTTT. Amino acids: CASSPQPGDEKLFF.

This chain's CDR3 is CASSRGLQETQYF. DNA for the CDR3: TGTGCCAGCAGCAGGGGATTACAAGAGACCCAGTACTTC. V is TRBV5-6 and J is TRBJ2-5, with D maybe TRBD1 (5 bases). Trimming removed 4 bases at V and 2 bases at J, with 9 bases between. The CDR3 extends over 13 amino acids. Germline V lookup: CDR1 SGHDT, CDR2 YYEEEE.

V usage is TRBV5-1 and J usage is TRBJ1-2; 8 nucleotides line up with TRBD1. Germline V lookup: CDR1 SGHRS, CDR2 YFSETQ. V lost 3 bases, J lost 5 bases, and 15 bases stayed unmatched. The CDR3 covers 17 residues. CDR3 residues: CASSYTGGGEVGYGYTF. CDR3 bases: TGCGCCAGCAGCTATACAGGGGGTGGCGAAGTCGGTTATGGCTACACCTTC.

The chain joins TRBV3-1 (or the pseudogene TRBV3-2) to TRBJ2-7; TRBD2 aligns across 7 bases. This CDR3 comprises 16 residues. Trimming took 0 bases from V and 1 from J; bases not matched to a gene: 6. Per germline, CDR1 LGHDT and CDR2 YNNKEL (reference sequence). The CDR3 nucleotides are TGTGCCAGCAGCCAAGATCTTGAGCGGGGTTCCTACGAGCAGTACTTC. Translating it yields CASSQDLERGSYEQYF.

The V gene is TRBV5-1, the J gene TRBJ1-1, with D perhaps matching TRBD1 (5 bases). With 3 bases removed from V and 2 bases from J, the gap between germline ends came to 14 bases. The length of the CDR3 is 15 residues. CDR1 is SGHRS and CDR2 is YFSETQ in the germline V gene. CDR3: CASSSIRTPNTEAFF. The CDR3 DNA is TGCGCCAGCAGCTCAATCCGGACACCTAACACTGAAGCTTTCTTT. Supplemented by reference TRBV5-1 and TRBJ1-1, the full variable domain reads KAGVTQTPRYLIKTRGQQVTLSCSPISGHRSVSWYQQTPGQGLQFLFEYFSETQRNKGNFPGRFSGRQFSNSRSEMNVSTLELGDSALYLCASSSIRTPNTEAFFGQGTRLTVV.

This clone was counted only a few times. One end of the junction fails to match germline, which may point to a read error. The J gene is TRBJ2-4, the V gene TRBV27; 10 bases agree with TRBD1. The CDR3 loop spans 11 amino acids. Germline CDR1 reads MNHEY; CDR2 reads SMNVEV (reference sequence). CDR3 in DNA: TGTGCCGAATCCGGGACAGGGGACGCCCGCTTC. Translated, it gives CAESGTGDARF.